The subject of this entry is one TCR beta chain. Antigen unknown. This CDR3 comprises 13 residues. Trimming pared 2 bases from V and 6 bases from J, leaving 9 bases between. The germline CDR1 and CDR2 sequences are SGHTA and FQGTGA. These data come from a study of tissue T cells after allogeneic stem cell transplantation. Overall study context: Of the grafts for graft-versus-host disease patients, several were unmodified and three CD34-selected. Pre-transplant PBMCs were recipient-derived, available from roughly five GVHD patients. Notes on the study in general: Anatomically similar tissues had similar TCR repertoires within each patient.

Measured with immunoSEQ multiplex PCR; TCRdb has only the in-frame clones, and not every one. The sample consists of roughly 30,000 clones, 65% to 90% of them appearing once. This TCR was sampled from a woman between 18 and 55 years old who later had graft-versus-host disease after an allogeneic stem cell transplant. Sequenced material: blood, taken before transplantation. The chain joins TRBV7-3 to TRBJ2-3; possible D gene TRBD1, 5 bases. The CDR3 nucleotides read TGTGCCAGCAGCTTAGCCCCAGGGGATACGCAGTATTTT. Translating it yields CASSLAPGDTQYF.